This TCR beta chain was documented in a study of naive CD8 T cells in extremely preterm neonates. Measured with immunoSEQ multiplex PCR; TCRdb has only the in-frame clones, and not every one. This table has 20,000 or so clones, about 91% appearing once. Extremely preterm births at about 22-27 weeks of gestation supplied the samples. Excluded: fetal demise, active maternal HSV, known maternal HIV. The sample holds sorted live naive CD8+ CD45RA+CCR7+ T cells. Germline V gene data show CDR1 as SGHAT and CDR2 as FQNNGV. The CDR3 runs 15 residues. Germline trimming cut 4 bases from V and 4 bases from J; bases unmatched to any gene: 6. Findings and limits, study-wide: Preterm samples differed in productive template counts; sample size was small. Term neonates about 0.44%, young children 0.025% to 0.03%, adults 0.01%; preterm neonates shared 2.7%. Relative to older groups, preterm infants had shorter, less trimmed CDR3s with fewer N additions.

Regarding this clone: What it recognizes is unknown.

Material for sequencing was naive CD8+ T cells from cord blood. The rearrangement joins TRBV11-2 to TRBJ2-5; 10 bases match TRBD1. The receptor was derived from a boy who was born preterm. CDR3 sequence: CASSSYRDRGETQYF. In DNA form, the CDR3 reads TGTGCCAGCAGCTCATACCGGGACAGGGGAGAGACCCAGTACTTC.